The clone carrying this T cell receptor beta chain has a count of ten or more. Antigen unknown. The CDR3 contains 13 residues. Trimming removed 4 bases at V and 8 bases at J, with 11 bases between. Germline-derived CDR1 and CDR2 are SGHTA and FQGTGA. Amplified TCR beta CDR3 regions came from RNA transcripts. The HTBI primer set drove a first-round RT-PCR of the TCR CDR3. TCRdb independently ran MiXCR on the multiplex PCR reads; one entry per CDR3 protein. The data show approximately 610,000 distinct CDR3 sequences, roughly 14% seen once. The data are from a study of T cells in Graves' hyperthyroidism and ophthalmopathy. Study-level information: At the time of initial diagnosis and before any treatment, peripheral blood was collected.

Any patient presenting with uncontrolled infection, other autoimmune disease, pregnancy or lactation was left out. Whole-study findings and limits: Most thyroid clonotypes that were expanded above 0.001 also turned up in blood.

V gene TRBV7-3 combines with J gene TRBJ2-2; no clear D gene. The TCR sequence derives from a woman aged 40-49 years with Graves' ophthalmopathy. The source material was blood. The CDR3 nucleotides read TGTGCCAGCAGCTCATTCCCTGAGGGGGAGCTGTTTTTT. It is translated as CASSSFPEGELFF.